This TCR beta chain stems from a study of Ad26.COV2.S vaccination and SARS-CoV-2 variants. Study background: Of the COV1001 trial arms, the Ad26.COV2.S arm included the donor. Recipients of Ad26.COV2.S got it intramuscularly, once or twice 56 days apart. Regarding the study as a whole: The breadth of spike-specific CD8+ and CD4+ T cell responses after vaccination was reportedly substantial. Analytic work on TCR breadth and depth might have understated the full extent of total T cell responses.

Produced via immunoSEQ multiplex PCR; TCRdb's table is partial and in-frame only. In the table there are more than 300,000 clones, just over 85% of which are singletons. The treatment here: about 20 received Ad26.COV2.S at low or high dose, single or two shots; roughly five received placebo; per-sample allocation not given. Sample collection was performed on day 63 after the first vaccine or placebo injection. Concerning this clone itself: Its matching antigen is unknown. The sample holds other DNA sequences that translate to the same CDR3.

The specimen was peripheral blood, collected in a trial of Ad26.COV2.S vaccine versus placebo. The origin of this receptor is a person between 18 and 65 years old who received the Ad26.COV2.S COVID-19 vaccine or a placebo.

Here the CDR3 reads CASSLYTDTQYF. The CDR3 nucleotides read TGTGCCAGCAGCCTATACACAGATACGCAGTATTTT. V usage is TRBV3-1 (or the pseudogene TRBV3-2) and J usage is TRBJ2-3; D is ambiguous. The CDR3 has 12 amino acids. Between the trimmed V and J ends, which lost 4 bases and 2 bases, there was a span of 4 bases. CDR1 is LGHDT, CDR2 YNNKEL, per germline (reference sequence).